The 14 T cell receptor beta chains below all came from one sample that was sequenced in a study of blood T cell repertoires in COVID-19. The table came from immunoSEQ multiplex PCR; TCRdb's copy has only in-frame clones and leaves some out. Among fewer than 350,000 clones listed, about nine tenths were seen once. Sequenced material: PBMCs or T cells enriched from blood (not recorded which). The source of these receptors is a woman aged 40-49 years who had recovered from COVID-19.

The chain carries TRBV6-1 and TRBJ2-7, with TRBD2 matching over 7 bases. The ends lost 6 bases at V and 2 bases at J; junction bases unmatched: 7. Germline assignment: CDR1 MNHNS and CDR2 SASEGT. This CDR3 spans 14 amino acids. This chain's CDR3 is CASSAKAGPYEQYF. The CDR3 coding sequence is TGTGCCAGCAGCGCTAAAGCGGGACCCTACGAGCAGTACTTC.

V usage is TRBV2 and J usage is TRBJ2-2; D perhaps matches TRBD1 (5 bases). Germline CDR1 SNHLY, CDR2 FYNNEI. The CDR3 is made up of 14 amino acids. Trimming took 4 bases from V and 4 from J, leaving 10 bases between them. DNA for the CDR3: TGTGCCAGCAGTGGTCATCAGGGCACCGGGGAGCTGTTTTTT. It specifies CASSGHQGTGELFF.

This clone was counted a single time. V is TRBV6-5 and J is TRBJ2-7, with 10 bases identical to TRBD1. The CDR3 contains 15 residues. The V gene's germline CDR1 is MNHEY and CDR2 SVGAGI. The J segment lost 2 bases and the V segment lost 6 bases, leaving 7 bases of the junction unmatched. This CDR3 is CASRADRGNPYEQYF. The CDR3 DNA is TGTGCCAGCAGAGCGGACAGGGGGAACCCCTACGAGCAGTACTTC.

V gene TRBV7-3 combines with J gene TRBJ1-1; 10 bases are shared with TRBD1. The CDR3 length is 15 residues. The J segment lost 0 bases and the V segment lost 7 bases, leaving 5 bases of the junction unmatched. CDR1 SGHTA and CDR2 FQGTGA come from the germline V gene. CDR3: CASTTGGQLNTEAFF. The DNA for the CDR3 is TGTGCCAGCACGACAGGGGGCCAGCTGAACACTGAAGCTTTCTTT.

V and J are TRBV18 and TRBJ1-2; 8 bases match TRBD1. Germline V gene sequence: CDR1 KGHSH, CDR2 LQKENI. There are 15 residues in the CDR3. J lost 8 bases, V lost 2 bases, and 10 bases had no gene match. This CDR3 reads CASSPIQDRVEGYTF. The CDR3 nucleotides are TGTGCCAGCTCACCAATTCAGGACAGGGTCGAAGGCTACACCTTC.

V is TRBV2 and J is TRBJ1-2; TRBD1 is a possible D gene (5 bases). Germline V lookup: CDR1 SNHLY, CDR2 FYNNEI. The CDR3 sequence is 11 residues long. The germline V and J ends were trimmed by 6 bases and 7 bases, with 9 bases remaining between them. DNA of the CDR3: TGTGCCAGCAGCAGGGATTCTGGCTACACCTTC. Its translation is CASSRDSGYTF.

The chain uses TRBV30 and TRBJ2-7; 10 nucleotides agree with TRBD2. This CDR3 contains 11 residues. Trimming took 7 bases from V and 5 from J; bases not matched to a gene: 2. Germline V gene lookup returns CDR1 GTSNPN and CDR2 SVGIG (reference sequence). CDR3 nucleotide sequence: TGTGCCTACCTAGCGGGAGACGAGCAGTACTTC. Its translation: CAYLAGDEQYF. The variable domain in full, with the rest retrieved from reference TRBV30 and TRBJ2-7, is SQTIHQWPATLVQPVGSPLSLECTVEGTSNPNLYWYRQAAGRGLQLLFYSVGIGQISSEVPQNLSASRPQDRQFILSSKKLLLSDSGFYLCAYLAGDEQYFGPGTRLTVT.

This chain's CDR3 is CAWSRTDSAGGYTF. The DNA of the CDR3 is TGTGCCTGGAGTCGAACCGACTCCGCGGGGGGCTACACCTTC. The rearrangement joins TRBV30 to TRBJ1-2; no definite D call. This CDR3 contains 14 residues. Trimming removed 2 bases from V and 8 bases from J, with 18 bases in between. Germline V gives CDR1 GTSNPN, CDR2 SVGIG (reference sequence).

V and J are TRBV5-4 and TRBJ2-1; 11 bases are a match to TRBD1. This CDR3 spans 14 amino acids. Germline V gives CDR1 SGHNT, CDR2 YYREEE (reference sequence). J was trimmed by 8 bases and V by 10 bases; bases with no gene match: 11. The CDR3 region has the DNA TGTGCCGGAGGACAGGGGGCTTTCAGTGATGAGCAGTTCTTC. The encoded protein is CAGGQGAFSDEQFF.

The chain couples TRBV10-3 to TRBJ2-7; unclear D gene. Germline values: CDR1 ENHRY, CDR2 SYGVKD. The germline V and J ends were trimmed by 5 bases and 2 bases, with 16 bases remaining between them. This CDR3 region has 15 residues. The CDR3 here is CAISPSTDMTYEQYF. The DNA of the CDR3 is TGTGCCATCAGTCCGAGTACAGACATGACCTACGAGCAGTACTTC.

This chain joins TRBV6-5 and TRBJ1-1, with D tentatively TRBD1 (5 bases). The germline V gene has CDR1 MNHEY and CDR2 SVGAGI. V lost 4 bases and J lost 5, with 20 bases in between. This CDR3 is built from 16 residues. The CDR3 DNA sequence: TGTGCCAGCAGTTCCACAAACAGGATTTGGAATACTGAAGCTTTCTTT. Amino acid sequence: CASSSTNRIWNTEAFF.

This sequence joins TRBV9 and TRBJ1-2; 7 positions match TRBD1. CDR1 is SGDLS, CDR2 YYNGEE, per germline. The CDR3 totals 15 residues. V shed 0 bases and J 5 bases; nucleotides not matched to a gene: 7. CDR3 nucleotides: TGTGCCAGCAGCGTAGGCCAGGGGGGACGTTATGGCTACACCTTC. The encoded protein is CASSVGQGGRYGYTF. Full variable domain (outside the CDR3, taken from reference TRBV9 and TRBJ1-2): DSGVTQTPKHLITATGQRVTLRCSPRSGDLSVYWYQQSLDQGLQFLIQYYNGEERAKGNILERFSAQQFPDLHSELNLSSLELGDSALYFCASSVGQGGRYGYTFGSGTRLTVV.

V is TRBV2 and J is TRBJ1-5; 8 nucleotides line up with TRBD1. V lost 6 bases and J lost 8; bases outside the gene matches: 6. The CDR3 runs to 13 residues. The germline CDR1 and CDR2 sequences are SNHLY and FYNNEI. CDR3 residues: CASRDREQEPQHF. As DNA, the CDR3 is TGTGCCAGCAGGGACAGGGAACAGGAGCCCCAGCATTTT.

CDR3 coding DNA: TGTGCCTGGAGTCCGGGACTAGCGCCAGATACGCAGTATTTT. It translates to CAWSPGLAPDTQYF. The chain has TRBV30 and TRBJ2-3; 10 nucleotides agree with TRBD2. CDR1 and CDR2 (germline): GTSNPN, SVGIG (reference sequence). The CDR3 is 14 amino acids. The V gene end was trimmed by 2 bases and the J gene end by 4 bases; junction bases not matched to a gene: 3.